This TCR beta chain is from a study of OX40 agonist ivuxolimab in advanced cancers. On the study more broadly: Checkpoint inhibitors had been given previously to under 50% of patients.

Repertoires were generated with immunoSEQ multiplex PCR, while TCRdb's copy carries only in-frame clones and drops some. The table records about 56,000 clones, roughly four fifths of them present only once. The timepoints at which blood was sampled were baseline, cycle 4 day 1, and cycle 7 day 1. Study results and caveats: CD8+ T cells (on average) carried more expanded clones than CD4+ T cells. At 0.1 to 3.0 mg/kg, clonal expansion of CD4+ and CD8+ blood T cells had occurred by week 6.

As regards this clone: Its antigen is as yet unknown. An end of the junction differs from the germline gene, which may be a read error.

This CDR3 is 13 amino acids long. Germline CDR1 and CDR2: SGHTA and FQGNSA. The sequence derives from an adult with an advanced solid tumor such as melanoma, head and neck, liver or kidney cancer. Here the sequenced sample was CD4+ or CD8+ T cells sorted from blood, taken in a trial of the OX40 agonist ivuxolimab. The gene calls are TRBV7-2 and TRBJ1-4, with D unclear. The CDR3 coding sequence is TGTGCCAGCAGCTTAGCTGGGCAGAAAAAGCTGTTTTTT. Translating gives CASSLAGQKKLFF.